This paragraph reports one T cell receptor beta chain. Its target is unknown. The data are from a study of T cell clonotyping in hematopoietic cell transplantation. For the study at large: Recipient samples before transplant were obtained post-cytoreduction. General study points: Broader posttransplant TCR repertoire diversity was predicted by graft donor and pretransplant recipient Inverse Simpson Index values. Recipient TCR diversity dropped after transplant; expanded clonotypes rose from day 30 to 180.

V lost 4 bases to trimming and J lost 4 bases, with 12 bases between them. The CDR3 sequence is 14 residues long. The germline CDR1 and CDR2 sequences are SNHLY and FYNNEI. The repertoire was sequenced with immunoSEQ multiplex PCR; TCRdb's copy has only in-frame clones and lacks some. The repertoire holds fewer than 100,000 clones, with 90% to 97% as singletons. Regarding time point: recipient sample about 28 days before transplant, after cytoreduction. The rearrangement uses TRBV2 and TRBJ2-3, with a tentative D call TRBD2 (5 bases). Here the sequenced sample was peripheral blood mononuclear cells, taken before stem cell transplant. The receptor was derived from a woman between 45 and 65 years old with acute myeloid leukemia. Some clones in this sample may be carry-over from other donors' samples. CDR3 sequence: CASSATRVADTQYF. CDR3 in DNA: TGTGCCAGCAGTGCGACGCGGGTGGCAGATACGCAGTATTTT.